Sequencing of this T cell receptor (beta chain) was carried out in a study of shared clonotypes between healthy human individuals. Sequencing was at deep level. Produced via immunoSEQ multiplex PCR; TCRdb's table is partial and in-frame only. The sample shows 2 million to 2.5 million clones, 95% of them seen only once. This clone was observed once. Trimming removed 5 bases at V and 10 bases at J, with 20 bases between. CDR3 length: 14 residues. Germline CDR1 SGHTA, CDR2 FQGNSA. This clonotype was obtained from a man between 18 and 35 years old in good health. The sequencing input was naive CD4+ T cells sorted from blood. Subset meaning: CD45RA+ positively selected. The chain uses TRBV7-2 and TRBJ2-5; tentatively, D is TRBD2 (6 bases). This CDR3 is CASSLEGLTLSQYF. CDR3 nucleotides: TGTGCCAGCAGCCTAGAGGGACTTACGCTTAGCCAGTACTTC.